The rows below give T cell receptor beta chains drawn from one sample of a study of identical twins. TCRdb reanalysed the 5' RACE reads using MiXCR and keeps one entry per CDR3 protein. The profile shows nearly 650,000 distinct CDR3 sequences, under 8.5% of them singletons. The data also belong to a second study, concerning yellow fever vaccine responses in identical twins.

What was sequenced was PBMCs. The receptors shown here come from a woman between 18 and 29 years old in good health. Both conserved end residues are part of each CDR3. Each record gives: clone size, D gene, V gene, J gene, CDR3 protein, CDR3 DNA. D genes are given only for firm matches. The listing skips clone size in some rows; elsewhere it reads once, few, many or a size class.

clone size: many
D gene: TRBD1
V gene: TRBV24-1
J gene: TRBJ2-7
CDR3 protein: CATSDQGTAEQYF
CDR3 DNA: TGTGCCACCAGTGATCAAGGGACAGCCGAGCAGTACTTC

clone size: .
D gene: .
V gene: TRBV3-1
J gene: TRBJ1-1
CDR3 protein: CASSQALTDEAFF
CDR3 DNA: TGTGCCAGCAGCCAAGCCTTGACAGATGAAGCTTTCTTT

clone size: few
D gene: .
V gene: TRBV12-3/TRBV12-4
J gene: TRBJ1-1
CDR3 protein: CASSSPQGLESEAFF
CDR3 DNA: TGTGCCAGCAGTTCACCCCAGGGCCTGGAATCAGAAGCTTTCTTT

clone size: .
D gene: .
V gene: TRBV27
J gene: TRBJ2-1
CDR3 protein: CASSLSLRDEQFF
CDR3 DNA: TGTGCCAGCAGTTTATCTCTGAGGGATGAGCAGTTCTTC

clone size: .
D gene: TRBD1
V gene: TRBV28
J gene: TRBJ1-1
CDR3 protein: CASSQLGTVNTEAFF
CDR3 DNA: TGTGCCAGCAGCCAGTTAGGGACAGTGAACACTGAAGCTTTCTTT

clone size: many
D gene: TRBD1
V gene: TRBV4-1
J gene: TRBJ1-4
CDR3 protein: CASSQPGQYAFEKLFF
CDR3 DNA: TGCGCCAGCAGCCAACCGGGACAGTATGCTTTTGAAAAACTGTTTTTT

clone size: once
D gene: .
V gene: TRBV28
J gene: TRBJ2-6
CDR3 protein: CAHTSLGANVLTF
CDR3 DNA: TGTGCCCATACCAGCCTTGGGGCCAACGTCCTGACTTTC

clone size: many
D gene: TRBD2
V gene: TRBV11-2
J gene: TRBJ2-1
CDR3 protein: CASSTTSGNADEQFF
CDR3 DNA: TGTGCCAGCAGCACTACTAGCGGGAATGCGGATGAGCAGTTCTTC

clone size: many
D gene: TRBD2
V gene: TRBV11-1
J gene: TRBJ2-1
CDR3 protein: CASSPGLAGGGNEQFF
CDR3 DNA: TGTGCCAGCAGTCCAGGACTAGCGGGGGGAGGCAATGAGCAGTTCTTC

clone size: few
D gene: TRBD1
V gene: TRBV9
J gene: TRBJ2-6
CDR3 protein: CASSVVTGVTGANVLTF
CDR3 DNA: TGTGCCAGCAGCGTAGTTACAGGGGTTACTGGGGCCAACGTCCTGACTTTC

clone size: many
D gene: .
V gene: TRBV11-2
J gene: TRBJ2-2
CDR3 protein: CASSFAGQSTGELFF
CDR3 DNA: TGTGCCAGCAGCTTCGCGGGGCAGAGCACCGGGGAGCTGTTTTTT

clone size: few
D gene: TRBD2
V gene: TRBV12-3/TRBV12-4
J gene: TRBJ2-3
CDR3 protein: CASRRAGGGDTQYF
CDR3 DNA: TGTGCCAGCCGGAGAGCGGGAGGTGGAGATACGCAGTATTTT

clone size: .
D gene: TRBD2
V gene: TRBV27
J gene: TRBJ2-1
CDR3 protein: CASSLDREAYNEQFF
CDR3 DNA: TGTGCCAGCAGTTTAGATCGGGAGGCATACAATGAGCAGTTCTTC

clone size: few
D gene: TRBD1
V gene: TRBV2
J gene: TRBJ2-5
CDR3 protein: CASSADRGVETQYF
CDR3 DNA: TGTGCCAGCAGTGCCGACAGGGGAGTGGAGACCCAGTACTTC

clone size: many
D gene: .
V gene: TRBV7-9
J gene: TRBJ2-7
CDR3 protein: CASSFVGGHRDYEQYF
CDR3 DNA: TGTGCCAGCAGCTTTGTTGGCGGGCACCGCGACTACGAGCAGTACTTC

clone size: .
D gene: .
V gene: TRBV27
J gene: TRBJ2-3
CDR3 protein: CASSLGSGTGGDTQYF
CDR3 DNA: TGTGCCAGCAGTTTAGGATCCGGGACCGGGGGTGATACGCAGTATTTT

clone size: few
D gene: .
V gene: TRBV6-1
J gene: TRBJ2-5
CDR3 protein: CASSIGNPGETQYF
CDR3 DNA: TGTGCCAGCAGTATTGGTAATCCGGGGGAGACCCAGTACTTC

clone size: few
D gene: .
V gene: TRBV18
J gene: TRBJ2-5
CDR3 protein: CASSPRDTQEWTQYF
CDR3 DNA: TGTGCCAGCTCACCACGGGACACCCAAGAATGGACCCAGTACTTC

clone size: many
D gene: .
V gene: TRBV10-3
J gene: TRBJ2-1
CDR3 protein: CAISDGGNEQFF
CDR3 DNA: TGTGCCATCAGTGATGGTGGGAATGAGCAGTTCTTC

clone size: .
D gene: TRBD2
V gene: TRBV20-1
J gene: TRBJ2-7
CDR3 protein: CSAPSGSSYEQYF
CDR3 DNA: TGCAGTGCCCCTAGCGGGAGCTCCTACGAGCAGTACTTC

clone size: .
D gene: TRBD2
V gene: TRBV5-1
J gene: TRBJ2-3
CDR3 protein: CASSLRGLGADTQYF
CDR3 DNA: TGCGCCAGCAGCCTTCGAGGACTAGGAGCAGATACGCAGTATTTT

clone size: .
D gene: TRBD1
V gene: TRBV19
J gene: TRBJ2-3
CDR3 protein: CASSSNRGPSTDTQYF
CDR3 DNA: TGTGCCAGTAGTAGTAACAGGGGGCCATCCACAGATACGCAGTATTTT

clone size: .
D gene: .
V gene: TRBV2
J gene: TRBJ1-5
CDR3 protein: CASSLTVSNQPQHF
CDR3 DNA: TGTGCCAGCAGTCTAACAGTTAGCAATCAGCCCCAGCATTTT

clone size: few
D gene: .
V gene: TRBV18
J gene: TRBJ2-1
CDR3 protein: CASSPPVGGEREQFF
CDR3 DNA: TGTGCCAGCTCACCACCAGTTGGAGGGGAACGGGAGCAGTTCTTC

clone size: .
D gene: TRBD1
V gene: TRBV5-1
J gene: TRBJ1-1
CDR3 protein: CASSPRQGKNTEAFF
CDR3 DNA: TGCGCCAGCAGCCCTCGACAGGGGAAGAACACTGAAGCTTTCTTT

clone size: many
D gene: .
V gene: TRBV20-1
J gene: TRBJ2-5
CDR3 protein: CSALALGIQETQYF
CDR3 DNA: TGCAGTGCCCTCGCTCTGGGAATCCAAGAGACCCAGTACTTC

clone size: few
D gene: .
V gene: TRBV2
J gene: TRBJ1-6
CDR3 protein: CASRQESSYNSPLHF
CDR3 DNA: TGTGCCAGCAGACAGGAGAGCTCCTATAATTCACCCCTCCACTTT

clone size: .
D gene: .
V gene: TRBV27
J gene: TRBJ2-2
CDR3 protein: CASSLYYLTGELFF
CDR3 DNA: TGTGCCAGCAGTTTATACTATTTAACCGGGGAGCTGTTTTTT